This T cell receptor (beta chain) stems from a study of tumor-infiltrating lymphocytes in oesophageal squamous cell carcinoma. V lost 5 bases, J lost 3 bases, and 15 bases lay in between. Looked up from germline, CDR1 is SGHTA and CDR2 is FQGNSA. The CDR3 covers 15 residues. This clonotype was seen a few times. TCRdb used MiXCR to reprocess the PCR reads, holding one entry per CDR3 protein. The sample has more than 15,000 distinct CDR3 sequences; 30% to 45% are singletons. The chain employs TRBV7-2 and TRBJ2-3, with D hard to call. The source of this sequence is a male donor with esophageal squamous cell carcinoma. Sequenced: esophageal tumor tissue. The CDR3 DNA sequence: TGTGCCAGCAGCGCAAGGCCCTTAAGGACAGATACGCAGTATTTT. Translating gives CASSARPLRTDTQYF.